The 28 T cell receptor beta chains below all came from one sample that was sequenced in a study of T cells in localized non-small cell lung cancer. Generated by immunoSEQ multiplex PCR, the TCRdb table keeps only in-frame clones and is missing some. The table shows around 20,000 clones, with approximately 89% occurring only once. The specimen was peripheral blood, collected before any cancer treatment. The source is a man aged 40-75 years with stage I lung adenocarcinoma.

In its sample, this clone was seen once. J is TRBJ1-5 and V is TRBV2, with a possible D match to TRBD1 (5 bases). The CDR3 is 16 residues long. The germline V gene has CDR1 SNHLY and CDR2 FYNNEI. Deletions cut 0 bases from V and 0 bases from J, with 9 bases between. The DNA for the CDR3 is TGTGCCAGCAGTGAAGCAGGGGTCGGTAGCAATCAGCCCCAGCATTTT. This translates into CASSEAGVGSNQPQHF.

This sequence joins TRBV5-6 and TRBJ1-2; no clear D. The CDR3 is 15 amino acids. The V end lost 5 bases, the J end lost 8 bases, and 22 bases lay between the germline ends. Germline CDR1 SGHDT, CDR2 YYEEEE. CDR3 in amino acids: CASSLASTPEGGYTF. CDR3 coding DNA: TGTGCCAGCAGTCTTGCGTCCACACCCGAGGGCGGCTACACCTTC.

The V and J genes are TRBV21-1 and TRBJ2-3. TRBV21-1 constitutes a pseudogene. This CDR3 is 10 amino acids long. The CDR3 DNA sequence: TGTGCCAGCAGCAAAAGACCAGAAAGATTT. Residues: CASSKRPERF.

This chain links TRBV28 with TRBJ2-7; D not resolved. The germline CDR1 and CDR2 sequences are MDHEN and SYDVKM. V was clipped by 5 bases and J by 6 bases, with 8 bases between them. The CDR3 runs 11 residues. The CDR3 loop is CASSKAFEQYF. The CDR3, as DNA: TGTGCCAGCAGTAAGGCCTTCGAGCAGTACTTC.

The chain is built from TRBV6-5 and TRBJ1-5; the D gene is possibly TRBD1 (5 bases). CDR1 is MNHEY and CDR2 is SVGAGI in the germline V gene. The CDR3 consists of 12 residues. The CDR3 DNA is TGTGCGTCAGGGAACAGCAATCAGCCCCAGCATTTT. Translating gives CASGNSNQPQHF.

This chain uses TRBV18 with TRBJ1-1, with D maybe TRBD1 (6 bases). The germline V and J ends were trimmed by 0 bases and 8 bases, with 16 bases remaining between them. Germline-derived CDR1 and CDR2 are KGHSH and LQKENI. This CDR3 spans 15 amino acids. The chain's CDR3 is CASSPPGTGWGEAFF. The CDR3 coding sequence is TGTGCCAGCTCACCACCGGGAACAGGGTGGGGAGAAGCTTTCTTT.

The chain carries TRBV11-2 and TRBJ2-1, with D tentatively TRBD2 (7 bases). CDR3 length: 17 amino acids. From germline, CDR1 is SGHAT and CDR2 FQNNGV. The germline V and J ends were trimmed by 1 base and 5 bases, with 18 bases remaining between them. The chain's CDR3 is CASSLVFGGGPDNEQFF. The CDR3 DNA follows: TGTGCCAGCAGCTTAGTGTTTGGGGGGGGCCCGGACAATGAGCAGTTCTTC.

The chain has TRBV29-1 and TRBJ2-7, with 7 bases aligning to TRBD2. Germline CDR1 SQVTM, CDR2 ANQGSEA. This CDR3 has 14 amino acids. The ends lost 7 bases at V and 1 base at J; junction bases unmatched: 10. In nucleotides, the CDR3 is TGCAGCGCCAGCGGGGCCGCGGGTTCCTACGAGCAGTACTTC. Residues: CSASGAAGSYEQYF.

The V and J genes are TRBV11-2 and TRBJ1-4; the D is unclear. The CDR3 consists of 13 residues. Germline V gene lookup returns CDR1 SGHAT and CDR2 FQNNGV. V gave up 4 bases and J gave up 7 bases, with 10 bases separating them. CDR3 nucleotide sequence: TGTGCCAGCAGCTCAAGATCGGTTGAAAAACTGTTTTTT. As protein: CASSSRSVEKLFF.

This chain joins TRBV30 and TRBJ2-3, with D unresolved. Trimming took off 2 bases at V and 2 bases at J, with 5 bases between the two ends. Germline V gene lookup returns CDR1 GTSNPN and CDR2 SVGIG (reference sequence). This CDR3 has 12 amino acids. CDR3: CAWSPSTDTQYF. The DNA of the CDR3 is TGTGCCTGGAGTCCATCCACAGATACGCAGTATTTT.

The V and J genes are TRBV6-5 and TRBJ1-2; no reliable D call. In germline, CDR1 is MNHEY, CDR2 SVGAGI. CDR3 length: 13 residues. V lost 2 bases to trimming and J lost 8 bases, with 12 bases between them. The CDR3 loop reads CASSYANREGYTF. The CDR3 DNA reads as TGTGCCAGCAGTTACGCCAATCGTGAAGGCTACACCTTC.

This clone was observed once. The V call is TRBV30, the J call TRBJ2-1; 10 bases agree with TRBD2. The CDR3 is made up of 13 amino acids. V was clipped by 4 bases and J by 7 bases; unmatched bases: 4. Germline values: CDR1 GTSNPN, CDR2 SVGIG (reference sequence). CDR3 sequence: CAWTSGGFNEQFF. The CDR3 DNA sequence: TGTGCCTGGACTAGCGGGGGATTTAATGAGCAGTTCTTC.

The chain uses TRBV19 and TRBJ2-5, with a tentative D call TRBD1 (6 bases). This CDR3 has 14 amino acids. V shed 7 bases and J shed 5 bases, with 17 bases lying between them. Germline-derived CDR1 and CDR2 are LNHDA and SQIVND (reference sequence). The CDR3, as DNA: TGTGCCAGTATCGACCGAGGGGGTATGGAGACCCAGTACTTC. Its protein product is CASIDRGGMETQYF.

The rearrangement uses TRBV28 and TRBJ2-7; D is possibly TRBD1 or TRBD2 (5 bases each). Germline loops: CDR1 MDHEN, CDR2 SYDVKM. The germline V and J ends were trimmed by 8 bases and 2 bases, with 13 bases remaining between them. The CDR3 is 13 residues long. The CDR3 bases are TGTGCCAGCGACCGGGACGGGACCTACGAGCAGTACTTC. Encoded protein: CASDRDGTYEQYF.

The chain recombines TRBV11-2 with TRBJ2-1; the match to TRBD2 covers 14 bases. This CDR3 contains 17 residues. The germline V gene encodes CDR1 SGHAT and CDR2 FQNNGV. Trimming at V came to 2 bases and at J to 9 bases, leaving 9 bases not matched to a gene. The CDR3 bases are TGTGCCAGCAGCTTAATCCCGACTAGCGGGAGGGCGGGTGAGCAGTTCTTC. This translates into CASSLIPTSGRAGEQFF.

V is TRBV10-3 and J is TRBJ2-1; TRBD1 is a possible D gene (5 bases). The CDR3 totals 12 residues. The germline V gene has CDR1 ENHRY and CDR2 SYGVKD. With 10 bases removed from V and 7 bases from J, the gap between germline ends came to 14 bases. This chain's CDR3 is CANKGIANEQFF. The CDR3 nucleotides read TGTGCCAATAAGGGGATAGCAAATGAGCAGTTCTTC.

V is TRBV2 and J is TRBJ1-5; no definite D call. CDR3 length: 13 amino acids. Trimming removed 7 bases at V and 4 bases at J, with 11 bases between. Germline assignment: CDR1 SNHLY and CDR2 FYNNEI. The CDR3 DNA follows: TGTGCCAGCAAAAACCAAGGAAATCAGCCCCAGCATTTT. It codes for CASKNQGNQPQHF.

The chain joins TRBV14 to TRBJ1-3; 7 nucleotides agree with TRBD1. After removal of 1 base from V and 2 bases from J, the junction contained 5 bases not matched to a gene. This CDR3 spans 16 amino acids. CDR1 is SGHDN, CDR2 FVKESK, per germline. The CDR3 nucleotides read TGTGCCAGCAGCCAAGCCAGGGGGTTCGCTGGAAACACCATATATTTT. This translates into CASSQARGFAGNTIYF.

This clone was seen once. In nucleotides, the CDR3 is TGTGCCAGCAGCGCAGGACGTGGGGGAAGCTCCTACGAGCAGTACTTC. This gives the protein CASSAGRGGSSYEQYF. The chain employs TRBV9 and TRBJ2-7; D possibly uses TRBD1 or TRBD2 (5 bases each). Germline CDR1 reads SGDLS; CDR2 reads YYNGEE. The CDR3 sequence is 16 residues long. Trimming left V 3 bases short and J 0 bases short, with 16 bases between.

The chain uses TRBV6-6 and TRBJ2-4; D gene uncertain. The germline V gene encodes CDR1 MNHNY and CDR2 SVGAGI (reference sequence). This CDR3 has 12 residues. Trimming took 10 bases from V and 5 from J, leaving 12 bases between them. CDR3: CAIGRSQNIQYF. CDR3 in DNA: TGTGCCATCGGCCGCAGCCAAAACATTCAGTACTTC.

The chain joins TRBV30 to TRBJ2-7, with 9 bases lining up with TRBD2. This CDR3 is 15 amino acids long. Germline trimming cut 4 bases from V and 0 bases from J; bases unmatched to any gene: 7. Germline CDR1 and CDR2: GTSNPN and SVGIG (reference sequence). DNA of the CDR3: TGTGCCTGGACAGGGGGTAGCGGGAGCTCCTACGAGCAGTACTTC. Its protein is CAWTGGSGSSYEQYF.

J is TRBJ1-1 and V is TRBV18; D uncertain. V lost 0 bases to trimming and J lost 10 bases, with 12 bases between them. Germline V gene sequence: CDR1 KGHSH, CDR2 LQKENI. The CDR3 runs to 13 residues. CDR3 bases: TGTGCCAGCTCACCACCTGCCGGGCGCGGAGCTTTCTTT. Protein product: CASSPPAGRGAFF. Complete variable domain (other parts from reference TRBV18 and TRBJ1-1): NAGVMQNPRHLVRRRGQEARLRCSPMKGHSHVYWYRQLPEEGLKFMVYLQKENIIDESGMPKERFSAEFPKEGPSILRIQQVVRGDSAAYFCASSPPAGRGAFFGQGTRLTVV.

The chain recombines TRBV28 with TRBJ1-1, with D unclear. V gave up 2 bases and J gave up 6 bases, with 13 bases separating them. Germline V gene sequence: CDR1 MDHEN, CDR2 SYDVKM. The CDR3 is made up of 14 amino acids. The CDR3 spells CASSLVLGNAEAFF. In DNA form, the CDR3 reads TGTGCCAGCAGTTTAGTCCTGGGTAACGCTGAAGCTTTCTTT.

The rearrangement uses TRBV10-3 and TRBJ2-4; 9 bases fit TRBD2. The CDR3 loop spans 17 amino acids. Germline V CDR1 and CDR2: ENHRY, SYGVKD. Losses at the gene ends were 3 bases for V and 3 bases for J; bases not matched to a gene: 9. CDR3 amino acids: CAISDQSGGFGKNIQYF. The CDR3 coding sequence is TGTGCCATCAGTGACCAGAGCGGGGGGTTTGGCAAAAACATTCAGTACTTC.

This clone has only a few counts. V is TRBV2 and J is TRBJ1-5, with no clear D. CDR3 length equals 14 residues. From germline, CDR1 is SNHLY and CDR2 FYNNEI. The ends were cut back, 3 bases at V and 4 bases at J, with 10 bases in the middle. CDR3 bases: TGTGCCAGCAGTGAGGGAGGGCGGAATCAGCCCCAGCATTTT. Its protein is CASSEGGRNQPQHF.

The chain links TRBV29-1 to TRBJ2-7, with D hard to call. The CDR3 is 12 amino acids. Trimming removed 7 bases at V and 0 bases at J, with 10 bases between. The germline CDR1 and CDR2 sequences are SQVTM and ANQGSEA. The CDR3 region has the DNA TGCAGCGCTAAACATGGCTCCTACGAGCAGTACTTC. The encoded protein is CSAKHGSYEQYF.

The chain has TRBV6-6 and TRBJ1-6, with D unclear. Trimming removed 1 base from V and 10 bases from J, with 5 bases in between. The CDR3 totals 12 residues. The germline CDR1 and CDR2 sequences are MNHNY and SVGAGI (reference sequence). The CDR3 is CASSYYGSPLHF. Here the CDR3 DNA reads TGTGCCAGCAGTTACTATGGCTCACCCCTCCACTTT.

The rearrangement links TRBV6-4 to TRBJ2-2; possibly TRBD1 for D (5 bases). CDR1 is MRHNA and CDR2 is SNTAGT in the germline V gene. V was cut by 8 bases and J by 4 bases, with 11 bases left in between. The CDR3 is 13 amino acids. The CDR3 loop is CASRGASTGELFF. The DNA of the CDR3 is TGTGCCAGCCGTGGGGCTAGCACCGGGGAGCTGTTTTTT.